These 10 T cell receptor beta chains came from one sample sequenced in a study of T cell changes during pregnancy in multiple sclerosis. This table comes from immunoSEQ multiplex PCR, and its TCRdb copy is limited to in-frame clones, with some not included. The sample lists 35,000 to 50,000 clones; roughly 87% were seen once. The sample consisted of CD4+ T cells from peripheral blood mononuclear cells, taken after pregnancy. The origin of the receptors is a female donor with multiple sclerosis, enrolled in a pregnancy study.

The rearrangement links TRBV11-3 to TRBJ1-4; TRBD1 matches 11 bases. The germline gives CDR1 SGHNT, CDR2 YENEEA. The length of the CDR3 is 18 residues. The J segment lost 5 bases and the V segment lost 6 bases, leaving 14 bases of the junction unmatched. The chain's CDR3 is CASSHHGQGAAKNEKLFF. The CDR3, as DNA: TGTGCCAGCAGTCACCACGGACAGGGGGCCGCAAAGAATGAAAAACTGTTTTTT.

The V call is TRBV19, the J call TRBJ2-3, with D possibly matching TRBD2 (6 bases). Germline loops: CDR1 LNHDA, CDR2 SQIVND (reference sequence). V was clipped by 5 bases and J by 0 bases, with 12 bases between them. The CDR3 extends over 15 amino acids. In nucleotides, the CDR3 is TGTGCCAGTAGTCAATTAGCGGAAAGCACAGATACGCAGTATTTT. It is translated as CASSQLAESTDTQYF.

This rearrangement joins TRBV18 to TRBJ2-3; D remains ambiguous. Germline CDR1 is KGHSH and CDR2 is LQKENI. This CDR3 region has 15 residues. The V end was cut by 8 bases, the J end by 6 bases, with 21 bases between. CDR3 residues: CASTQNADGLDTQYF. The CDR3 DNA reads TGTGCCAGCACGCAAAACGCAGATGGTTTGGATACGCAGTATTTT.

The CDR3 DNA reads TGTGCCAGCATTTCCTGGACAGATCAAGAGACCCAGTACTTC. The encoded protein is CASISWTDQETQYF. V gene TRBV7-9 combines with J gene TRBJ2-5, with D tentatively TRBD1 (6 bases). This CDR3 spans 14 amino acids. The germline gives CDR1 SEHNR, CDR2 FQNEAQ (reference sequence). V was cut by 7 bases and J by 2 bases, with 14 bases left in between.

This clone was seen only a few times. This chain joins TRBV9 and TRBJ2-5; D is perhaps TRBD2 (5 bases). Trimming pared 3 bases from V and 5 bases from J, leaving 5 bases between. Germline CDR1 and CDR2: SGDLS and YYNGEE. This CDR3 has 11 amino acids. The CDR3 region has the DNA TGTGCCAGCAGCGGGAGGGAGACCCAGTACTTC. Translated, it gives CASSGRETQYF.

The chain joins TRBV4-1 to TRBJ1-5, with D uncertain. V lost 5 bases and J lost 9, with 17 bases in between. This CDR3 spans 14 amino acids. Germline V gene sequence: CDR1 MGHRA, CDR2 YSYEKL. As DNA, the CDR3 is TGCGCCAGCAGCGAATCAGGCCCCGACGGGCCCCAGCATTTT. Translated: CASSESGPDGPQHF.

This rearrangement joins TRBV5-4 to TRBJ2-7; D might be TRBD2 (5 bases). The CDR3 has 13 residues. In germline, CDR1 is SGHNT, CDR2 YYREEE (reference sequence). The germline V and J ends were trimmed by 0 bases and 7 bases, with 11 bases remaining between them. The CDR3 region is CASSLDTRREQYF. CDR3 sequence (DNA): TGTGCCAGCAGCTTGGATACTAGACGGGAGCAGTACTTC. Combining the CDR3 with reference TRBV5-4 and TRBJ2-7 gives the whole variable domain ETGVTQSPTHLIKTRGQQVTLRCSSQSGHNTVSWYQQALGQGPQFIFQYYREEENGRGNFPPRFSGLQFPNYSSELNVNALELDDSALYLCASSLDTRREQYFGPGTRLTVT.

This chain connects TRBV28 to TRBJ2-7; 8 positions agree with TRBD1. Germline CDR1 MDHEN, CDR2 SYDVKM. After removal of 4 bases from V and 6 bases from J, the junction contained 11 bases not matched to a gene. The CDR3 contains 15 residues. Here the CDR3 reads CASSSFGQGPGEQYF. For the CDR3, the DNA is TGTGCCAGCAGTTCGTTCGGACAGGGACCGGGCGAGCAGTACTTC.

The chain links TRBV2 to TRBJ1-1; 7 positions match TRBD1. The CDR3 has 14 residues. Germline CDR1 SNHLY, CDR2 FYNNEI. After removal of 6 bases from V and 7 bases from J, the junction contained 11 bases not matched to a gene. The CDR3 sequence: CASSGSTGPSEAFF. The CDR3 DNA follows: TGTGCCAGCAGCGGGTCGACAGGGCCAAGTGAAGCTTTCTTT.

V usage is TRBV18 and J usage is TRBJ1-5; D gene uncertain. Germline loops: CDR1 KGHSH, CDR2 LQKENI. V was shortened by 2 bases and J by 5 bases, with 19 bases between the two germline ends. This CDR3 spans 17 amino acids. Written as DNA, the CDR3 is TGTGCCAGCTCACCAAAAGGCGCAGCAGGCTCGGATCAGCCCCAGCATTTT. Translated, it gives CASSPKGAAGSDQPQHF.